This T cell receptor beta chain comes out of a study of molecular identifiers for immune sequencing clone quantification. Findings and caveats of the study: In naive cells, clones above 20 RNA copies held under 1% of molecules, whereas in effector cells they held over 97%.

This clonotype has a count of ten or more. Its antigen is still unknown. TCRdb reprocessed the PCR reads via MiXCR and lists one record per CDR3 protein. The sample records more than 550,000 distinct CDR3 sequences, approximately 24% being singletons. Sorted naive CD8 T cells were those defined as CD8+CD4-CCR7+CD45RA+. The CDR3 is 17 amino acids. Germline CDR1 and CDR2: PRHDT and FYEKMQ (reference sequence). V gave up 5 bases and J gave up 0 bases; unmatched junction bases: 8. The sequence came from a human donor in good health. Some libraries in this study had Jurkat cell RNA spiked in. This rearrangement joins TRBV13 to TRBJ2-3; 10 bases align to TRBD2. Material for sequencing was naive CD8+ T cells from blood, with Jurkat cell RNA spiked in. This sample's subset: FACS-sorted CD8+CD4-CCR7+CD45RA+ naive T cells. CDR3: CASSPTGLAASTDTQYF. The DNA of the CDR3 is TGTGCCAGCAGCCCAACCGGACTAGCGGCTAGCACAGATACGCAGTATTTT.